This T cell receptor beta chain was recorded in a study of T cell responses to AZD1222 COVID-19 vaccine. Measured with immunoSEQ multiplex PCR; TCRdb has only the in-frame clones, and not every one. Here the sample spans approximately 79,000 clones, around nine tenths being singletons. The sequence was obtained from an adult in good health. The material was peripheral blood, obtained on day 0 of AZD1222 vaccination.

CDR3 protein: CASRGLAGVNEQFF. The CDR3, as DNA: TGTGCCAGCAGGGGACTAGCGGGGGTAAATGAGCAGTTCTTC. This chain joins TRBV21-1 and TRBJ2-1; TRBD2 is taken as the D call from the table, unchecked against the DNA. TRBV21-1 is deemed a pseudogene. This CDR3 contains 14 residues.